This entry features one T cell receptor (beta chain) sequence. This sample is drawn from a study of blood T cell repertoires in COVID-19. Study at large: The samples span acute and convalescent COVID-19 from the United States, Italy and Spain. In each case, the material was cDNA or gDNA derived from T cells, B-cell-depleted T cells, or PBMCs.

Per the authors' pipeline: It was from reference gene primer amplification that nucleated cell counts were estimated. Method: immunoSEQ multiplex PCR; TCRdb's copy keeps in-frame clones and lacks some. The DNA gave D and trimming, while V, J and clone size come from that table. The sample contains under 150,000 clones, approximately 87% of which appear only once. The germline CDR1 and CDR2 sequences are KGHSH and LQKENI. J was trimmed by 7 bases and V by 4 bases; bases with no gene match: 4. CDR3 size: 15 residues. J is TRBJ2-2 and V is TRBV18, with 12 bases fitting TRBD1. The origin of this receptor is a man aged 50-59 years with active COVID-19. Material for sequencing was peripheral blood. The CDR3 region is CASSRDRGRVGELFF. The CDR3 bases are TGTGCCAGCTCACGGGACAGGGGGCGCGTCGGGGAGCTGTTTTTT.